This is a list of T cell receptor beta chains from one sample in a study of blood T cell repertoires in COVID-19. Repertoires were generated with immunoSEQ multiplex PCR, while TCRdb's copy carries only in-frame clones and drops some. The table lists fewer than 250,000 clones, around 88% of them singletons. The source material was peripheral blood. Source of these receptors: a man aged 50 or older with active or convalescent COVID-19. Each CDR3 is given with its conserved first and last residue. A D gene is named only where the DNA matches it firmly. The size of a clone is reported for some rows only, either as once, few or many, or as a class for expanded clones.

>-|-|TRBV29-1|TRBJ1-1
TGCAGCGTGACAAGACGGGAGAACACTGAAGCTTTCTTT
CSVTRRENTEAFF
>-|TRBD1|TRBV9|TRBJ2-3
TGTGCCAGCAGCCCTCCACCGGGACAGGGGTTAGCAGATACGCAGTATTTT
CASSPPPGQGLADTQYF
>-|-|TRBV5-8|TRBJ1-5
TGTGCCAGCAGCCTTGGGCAATTGGGCAATCAGCCCCAGCATTTT
CASSLGQLGNQPQHF
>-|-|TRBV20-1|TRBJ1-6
TGCAGTGCTAGTCCGCCAGGGGATTCACCCCTCCACTTT
CSASPPGDSPLHF
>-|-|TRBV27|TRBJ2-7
TGTGCCAGCAGCAGACAGGCCTTCTCCTACGAGCAGTACTTC
CASSRQAFSYEQYF
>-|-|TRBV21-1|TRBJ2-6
TGTGCCAGCAGCACGCCCCAACTCTCTGGGGCCAACGTCCTGACTTTC
CASSTPQLSGANVLTF
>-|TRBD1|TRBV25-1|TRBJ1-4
TGTGCCAGCAGTGATTCCGCCAGGGGGAAAGAAAAACTGTTTTTT
CASSDSARGKEKLFF
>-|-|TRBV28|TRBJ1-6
TGTGCCAGCAGTTTGGAGGGGCCCGGCTATAATTCACCCCTCCACTTT
CASSLEGPGYNSPLHF
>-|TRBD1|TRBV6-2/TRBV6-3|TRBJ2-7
TGTGCCAGCAGTTACTTCCGGGACAGGGTTTCCTACGAGCAGTACTTC
CASSYFRDRVSYEQYF
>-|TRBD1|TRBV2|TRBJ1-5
TGTGCCAGCAGTGTTGAGGGGGCACAGCAGCCCCAGCATTTT
CASSVEGAQQPQHF
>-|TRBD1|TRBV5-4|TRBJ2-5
TGTGCCAGCAGCTTAGTGGGACAGGCAGAGACCCAGTACTTC
CASSLVGQAETQYF
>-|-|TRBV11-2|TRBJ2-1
TGTGCCAGCAGCCGACCTGGACAGTTCAGCTCCTACAATGAGCAGTTCTTC
CASSRPGQFSSYNEQFF
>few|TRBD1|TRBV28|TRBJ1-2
TGTGCCAGCACCCCCTCGGGACAGGGCATGTATGGCTACACCTTC
CASTPSGQGMYGYTF
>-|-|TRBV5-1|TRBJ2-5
TGCGCCAGCAGCATCAGCGCTCCGGGACATCGATCGCCTGGTAGCAGATCACAAGAGACCCAGTACTTC
CASSISAPGHRSPGSRSQETQYF
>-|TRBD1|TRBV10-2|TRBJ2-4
TGCGCCAGCACAGCAGGGGGAGACATTCAGTACTTC
CASTAGGDIQYF
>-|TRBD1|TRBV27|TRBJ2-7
TGTGCCAGCAGGCCGGGACAGGGCCCATACGAGCAGTACTTC
CASRPGQGPYEQYF
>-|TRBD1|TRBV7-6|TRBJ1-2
TGTGCCAGCAGCTCTACCGGGACAGGGGGCTACACCTTC
CASSSTGTGGYTF
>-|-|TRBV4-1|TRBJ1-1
TGCGCCAGCAGGCCTACCCCGGGAGCAATGAACACTGAAGCTTTCTTT
CASRPTPGAMNTEAFF
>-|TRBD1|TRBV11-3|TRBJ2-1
TGTGCCAGCAGCCCCGACAGGGGACATGAGCAGTTCTTC
CASSPDRGHEQFF
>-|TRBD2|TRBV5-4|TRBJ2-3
TGTGCCAGCAGCTTCTCTAGCGGGAGCACAGATACGCAGTATTTT
CASSFSSGSTDTQYF
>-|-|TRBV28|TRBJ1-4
TGTGCCAGCAGTTTATCGGGCCAGGGTTGGTTTGAAAAACTGTTTTTT
CASSLSGQGWFEKLFF
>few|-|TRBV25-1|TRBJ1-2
TGTGCCAGCAGTGAAAATCCCATTTATGGCTACACCTTC
CASSENPIYGYTF
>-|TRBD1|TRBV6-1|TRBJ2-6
TGTGCCAGCAGTGAGAAAGGACAGGGGGCTTATGGGGCCAACGTCCTGACTTTC
CASSEKGQGAYGANVLTF
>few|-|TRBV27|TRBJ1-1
TGTGCCAGCTACCCCGGGACATTGAACACTGAAGCTTTCTTT
CASYPGTLNTEAFF
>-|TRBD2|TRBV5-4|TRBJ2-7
TGTGCCAGCAGCCCCGTTGGGAGGGACGAGCAGTACTTC
CASSPVGRDEQYF
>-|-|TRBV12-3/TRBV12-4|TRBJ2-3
TGTGCCAGCAGGACAACTAGCACAGATACGCAGTATTTT
CASRTTSTDTQYF
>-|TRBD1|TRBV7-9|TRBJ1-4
TGTGCCAGCAGCTATAACAGGGGATCTAATGAAAAACTGTTTTTT
CASSYNRGSNEKLFF
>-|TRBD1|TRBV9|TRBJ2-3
TGTGCCAGCAGCGTAGGGCTCCCGGGACAGGGCAGACCAGATACGCAGTATTTT
CASSVGLPGQGRPDTQYF
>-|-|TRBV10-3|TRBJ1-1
TGTGCCATCAGTGAGTCTGATATGGGAAAAGGGAGGCCTGAAGCTTTCTTT
CAISESDMGKGRPEAFF
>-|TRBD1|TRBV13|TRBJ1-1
TGTGCCAGCAGGCTGCGGGACAGGGAGACTGAAGCTTTCTTT
CASRLRDRETEAFF
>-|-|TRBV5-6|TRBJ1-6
TGTGCCAGCAGCTTGCTAGGCCCAGGGAATTCACCCCTCCACTTT
CASSLLGPGNSPLHF
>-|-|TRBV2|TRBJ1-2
TGTGCCAGCAGTGGTCTCGACTATGGCTACACCTTC
CASSGLDYGYTF
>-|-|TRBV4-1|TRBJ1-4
TGCGCCAGCAGCAGATCTCAGGGAACTAATGAAAAACTGTTTTTT
CASSRSQGTNEKLFF
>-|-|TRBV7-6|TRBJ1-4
TGTGCCAGCAGCTTACAGGGTGAAAAACTGTTTTTT
CASSLQGEKLFF
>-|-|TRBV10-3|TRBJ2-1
TGTGCCTTCAGTGACTTTAAAGCGGGTGAGCAGTTCTTC
CAFSDFKAGEQFF
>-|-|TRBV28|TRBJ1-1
TGTGCCAGCAGTAATACGGGGGGTTTTACTGAAGCTTTCTTT
CASSNTGGFTEAFF
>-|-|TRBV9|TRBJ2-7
TGTGCCAGCAGCGGCCACCTCAGCTCCTACGAGCAGTACTTC
CASSGHLSSYEQYF
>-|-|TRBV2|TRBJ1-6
TGTGCCAGCAGTGGAACAGGGAACAATTCACCCCTCCACTTT
CASSGTGNNSPLHF
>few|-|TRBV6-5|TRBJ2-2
TGTGCCAGCATGGCAGGCCGGGAGCTGTTTTTT
CASMAGRELFF
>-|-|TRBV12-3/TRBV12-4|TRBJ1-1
TGTGCCAGCAGTTTACAGGGCGACACTGAAGCTTTCTTT
CASSLQGDTEAFF
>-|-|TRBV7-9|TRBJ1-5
TGTGCCAGCAGCCGCTCGGAGAATCAGCCCCAGCATTTT
CASSRSENQPQHF
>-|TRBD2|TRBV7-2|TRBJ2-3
TGTGCCAGCAGCCTTCAAGCGGCGGGGGGCACAGATACGCAGTATTTT
CASSLQAAGGTDTQYF